This is a list of T cell receptor beta chains from one sample in a study of blood T cells in healthy people across ages. TCRdb reprocessed the 5' RACE reads with MiXCR, giving one entry per CDR3 protein. The repertoire consists of roughly 2 million distinct CDR3 sequences, with around 50% occurring once and the leading ten covering less than 2.5%. The sample taken for sequencing was blood. These receptor sequences come from a woman in her thirties or forties in good health. Each CDR3 is given with its conserved first and last residue. D genes are given only for firm matches. Clone size is stated in some rows and not others, as once, few, many or a class when expanded.

j_gene | abundance | v_gene | d_gene | CDR3nt | CDR3aa
TRBJ1-2 | NA | TRBV18 | NA | TGTGCCAGCTCACCAATCGCCGCAGATGGCTACACCTTC | CASSPIAADGYTF
TRBJ2-1 | NA | TRBV7-3 | NA | TGTGCCAGCAGGGTCGAGGAAAAGCAGTTCTTC | CASRVEEKQFF
TRBJ2-3 | NA | TRBV7-9 | NA | TGTGCCAGCAGAGATACGGGGCGGGCAGATACGCAGTATTTT | CASRDTGRADTQYF
TRBJ1-2 | NA | TRBV29-1 | NA | TGCAGCGTTGAAGGGCACAGGGCGGGTGGCTACACCTTC | CSVEGHRAGGYTF
TRBJ1-5 | NA | TRBV10-3 | NA | TGTGCCATCGGTGGGAATAGCAATCAGCCCCAGCATTTT | CAIGGNSNQPQHF
TRBJ2-1 | NA | TRBV20-1 | NA | TGCAGTGCTAGAGGGTTCGGTCGGGGGGCAAATGAGCAGTTCTTC | CSARGFGRGANEQFF
TRBJ2-1 | NA | TRBV5-1 | TRBD1 | TGCGCCAGCAGCTCAGGACAGGGGTTTGACGATGAGCGGTTCTTC | CASSSGQGFDDERFF
TRBJ2-3 | NA | TRBV5-1 | TRBD2 | TGCGCCAGCAGCTTGGAAGGGACTAGAACAGATACGCAGTATTTT | CASSLEGTRTDTQYF
TRBJ1-2 | NA | TRBV10-3 | NA | TGTGCCATCAGTGAATTGGGGGGGGACTATGGCTACACCTTC | CAISELGGDYGYTF
TRBJ2-7 | few | TRBV6-6 | NA | TGTGCCAGCAGTTACTCTTCCAGGACCTACGAGCAGTACTTC | CASSYSSRTYEQYF
TRBJ1-4 | once | TRBV5-1 | NA | TGCGCCAGCAGCGTCCGGACAGATAATGAAAAACTGTTTTTT | CASSVRTDNEKLFF
TRBJ2-3 | NA | TRBV11-2 | NA | TGTGCCAGCAGCTTAGATCCTAGAGGGGCGACAGATACGCAGTATTTT | CASSLDPRGATDTQYF
TRBJ2-5 | NA | TRBV5-6 | NA | TGTGCCAGCAGTCCGGACTTTGGGGGAGAGACCCAGTACTTC | CASSPDFGGETQYF
TRBJ1-6 | NA | TRBV27 | TRBD1 | TGTGCCAGCACAACAGGGGTTGTATATTCACCCCTCCACTTT | CASTTGVVYSPLHF
TRBJ1-1 | NA | TRBV5-1 | TRBD1 | TGCGCCAGCAGCTGGCCCACCGGGACAGGTCCTGAGAACACTGAAGCTTTCTTT | CASSWPTGTGPENTEAFF
TRBJ2-5 | NA | TRBV7-9 | NA | TGTGCCAGCAGCTTAGGCAGGGGCGGAGGGACCCAGTACTTC | CASSLGRGGGTQYF
TRBJ2-6 | few | TRBV20-1 | TRBD1 | TGCAGTGCTAGAGTACCCATGGGACAGGGGTCCCCTGGGGCCAACGTCCTGACTTTC | CSARVPMGQGSPGANVLTF
TRBJ2-1 | NA | TRBV4-2 | NA | TGTGCCAGCAGCCAAGAGGTCGTCGCGAGCTCCTACAATGAGCAGTTCTTC | CASSQEVVASSYNEQFF
TRBJ1-2 | few | TRBV13 | NA | TGTGCCAGCAGTCTCGGGGGGGGGCAGGACTATGGCTACACCTTC | CASSLGGGQDYGYTF
TRBJ1-4 | few | TRBV20-1 | NA | TGCAGTGCTAGAGTGAGATCAACTAATGAAAAACTGTTTTTT | CSARVRSTNEKLFF
TRBJ1-5 | NA | TRBV6-2/TRBV6-3 | NA | TGTGCCAGCCGTAAGGGTGCGAGCAATCAGCCCCAGCATTTT | CASRKGASNQPQHF
TRBJ2-7 | NA | TRBV7-2 | NA | TGTGCCAGCAGCTTACTGTCGCTAACCGAGCAGTACTTC | CASSLLSLTEQYF
TRBJ2-5 | NA | TRBV6-2/TRBV6-3 | NA | TGTGCCGGGAGGGGGAGTAGGGGGACCCAGTACTTC | CAGRGSRGTQYF
TRBJ2-7 | few | TRBV11-2 | TRBD2 | TGTGCCAGCAGCTTAGAGCGGGGGGTCACCTACGAGCAGTACTTC | CASSLERGVTYEQYF
TRBJ2-1 | NA | TRBV7-9 | NA | TGTGCCAGCAGCTCGGGACCAGGGGTGTTCTTC | CASSSGPGVFF
TRBJ2-7 | few | TRBV20-1 | NA | TGCAGTTCCCGACGGCGGCGCTCCTACAATGAGCAGTACTTC | CSSRRRRSYNEQYF
TRBJ2-3 | NA | TRBV12-3/TRBV12-4 | NA | TGTGCCAGCAGGTTACATAGCAGCCAAGAGACCCAGTATTTT | CASRLHSSQETQYF
TRBJ1-5 | NA | TRBV4-3 | NA | TGCGCCAGCAGCCCCGGGATTAATCAGCCCCAGCATTTT | CASSPGINQPQHF
TRBJ1-2 | NA | TRBV6-5 | TRBD1 | TGTGCCAGCAGTTACTTCGACAGGGGTACGTCCGGCTACACCTTC | CASSYFDRGTSGYTF
TRBJ2-5 | NA | TRBV2 | NA | TGTGCCAGTTGGGGGAAAGAGACCCAGTACTTC | CASWGKETQYF
TRBJ2-6 | NA | TRBV9 | TRBD2 | TGTGCCAGCAGCGCCTCCGACAGGACTAGCGGGGGGTCTTTATCTGGGGCCAACGTCCTGACTTTC | CASSASDRTSGGSLSGANVLTF
TRBJ2-4 | few | TRBV5-1 | TRBD1 | TGCGCCAGCAGCGAGAGGACAGGGGAGGAAAACATTCAGTACTTC | CASSERTGEENIQYF
TRBJ2-4 | NA | TRBV4-2 | NA | TGTGCCAGCAGCCAAGATGTCCCCTCATCCCGGTACTTC | CASSQDVPSSRYF
TRBJ2-3 | NA | TRBV7-2 | NA | TGTGCCAGCAGCCCGGGCCTCCTAGCGTATTTT | CASSPGLLAYF
TRBJ2-1 | NA | TRBV5-1 | TRBD1 | TGCGCCAGCAAGGGGACAGTCTACAATGAGCAGTTCTTC | CASKGTVYNEQFF
TRBJ2-7 | NA | TRBV11-2 | TRBD1 | TGTGCCAGCAGCTTCTCGGGACAGGGACTCCACGAGCAGTACTTC | CASSFSGQGLHEQYF
TRBJ1-1 | NA | TRBV3-1 | NA | TGTGCCAGCAGCAGGGAAGCGCGGACTGAAGCTTTCTTT | CASSREARTEAFF